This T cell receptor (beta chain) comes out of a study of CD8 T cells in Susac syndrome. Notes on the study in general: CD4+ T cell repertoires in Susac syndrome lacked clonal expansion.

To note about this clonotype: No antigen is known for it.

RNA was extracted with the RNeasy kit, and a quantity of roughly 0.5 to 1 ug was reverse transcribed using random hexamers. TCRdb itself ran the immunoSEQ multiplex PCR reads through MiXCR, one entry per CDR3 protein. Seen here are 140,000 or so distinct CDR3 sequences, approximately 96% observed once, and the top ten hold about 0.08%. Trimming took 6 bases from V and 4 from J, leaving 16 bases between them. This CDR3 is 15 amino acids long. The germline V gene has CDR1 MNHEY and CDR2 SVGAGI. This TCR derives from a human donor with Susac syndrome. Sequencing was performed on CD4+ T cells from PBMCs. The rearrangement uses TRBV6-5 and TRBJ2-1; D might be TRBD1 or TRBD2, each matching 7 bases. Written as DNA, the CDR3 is TGTGCCAGCAGAGGGGGCGGGGGTGCATACAATGAGCAGTTCTTC. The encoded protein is CASRGGGGAYNEQFF.